Sequencing of this T cell receptor beta chain was carried out in a study of cytomegalovirus exposure and HLA in healthy donors. Study findings and constraints: Presence/absence analyses supposed approximately even sequencing depth among donors.

At collection, donors were nominally healthy, but unrecorded immune exposures were probable. Researchers ran the PCR with 60 Vbeta and 13 Jbeta primers. Authors' analysis steps: As a later analysis found, there were tens of millions of unique TCR beta chains, of which roughly 11 million were shared. Using immunoSEQ multiplex PCR, the repertoire was profiled, and TCRdb retains in-frame clones only, with some absent. That table gives V, J and clone size, and the DNA gave D and trimming. The sample shows about 170,000 clones, approximately 81% of them seen only once. With 0 bases removed from V and 8 bases from J, the gap between germline ends came to 7 bases. This CDR3 is built from 11 residues. The V gene's germline CDR1 is DFQATT and CDR2 SNEGSKA (reference sequence). With regard to this clone: As yet, its antigen is unknown.

The chain links TRBV20-1 to TRBJ1-2; D remains unclear. Sequenced sample: PBMCs. This clonotype originated in a boy aged 2 to 10 in good health and CMV-seronegative. The CDR3 coding sequence is TGCAGTGCTAGAGATCGAGGAGGCTACACCTTC. Translation gives CSARDRGGYTF.